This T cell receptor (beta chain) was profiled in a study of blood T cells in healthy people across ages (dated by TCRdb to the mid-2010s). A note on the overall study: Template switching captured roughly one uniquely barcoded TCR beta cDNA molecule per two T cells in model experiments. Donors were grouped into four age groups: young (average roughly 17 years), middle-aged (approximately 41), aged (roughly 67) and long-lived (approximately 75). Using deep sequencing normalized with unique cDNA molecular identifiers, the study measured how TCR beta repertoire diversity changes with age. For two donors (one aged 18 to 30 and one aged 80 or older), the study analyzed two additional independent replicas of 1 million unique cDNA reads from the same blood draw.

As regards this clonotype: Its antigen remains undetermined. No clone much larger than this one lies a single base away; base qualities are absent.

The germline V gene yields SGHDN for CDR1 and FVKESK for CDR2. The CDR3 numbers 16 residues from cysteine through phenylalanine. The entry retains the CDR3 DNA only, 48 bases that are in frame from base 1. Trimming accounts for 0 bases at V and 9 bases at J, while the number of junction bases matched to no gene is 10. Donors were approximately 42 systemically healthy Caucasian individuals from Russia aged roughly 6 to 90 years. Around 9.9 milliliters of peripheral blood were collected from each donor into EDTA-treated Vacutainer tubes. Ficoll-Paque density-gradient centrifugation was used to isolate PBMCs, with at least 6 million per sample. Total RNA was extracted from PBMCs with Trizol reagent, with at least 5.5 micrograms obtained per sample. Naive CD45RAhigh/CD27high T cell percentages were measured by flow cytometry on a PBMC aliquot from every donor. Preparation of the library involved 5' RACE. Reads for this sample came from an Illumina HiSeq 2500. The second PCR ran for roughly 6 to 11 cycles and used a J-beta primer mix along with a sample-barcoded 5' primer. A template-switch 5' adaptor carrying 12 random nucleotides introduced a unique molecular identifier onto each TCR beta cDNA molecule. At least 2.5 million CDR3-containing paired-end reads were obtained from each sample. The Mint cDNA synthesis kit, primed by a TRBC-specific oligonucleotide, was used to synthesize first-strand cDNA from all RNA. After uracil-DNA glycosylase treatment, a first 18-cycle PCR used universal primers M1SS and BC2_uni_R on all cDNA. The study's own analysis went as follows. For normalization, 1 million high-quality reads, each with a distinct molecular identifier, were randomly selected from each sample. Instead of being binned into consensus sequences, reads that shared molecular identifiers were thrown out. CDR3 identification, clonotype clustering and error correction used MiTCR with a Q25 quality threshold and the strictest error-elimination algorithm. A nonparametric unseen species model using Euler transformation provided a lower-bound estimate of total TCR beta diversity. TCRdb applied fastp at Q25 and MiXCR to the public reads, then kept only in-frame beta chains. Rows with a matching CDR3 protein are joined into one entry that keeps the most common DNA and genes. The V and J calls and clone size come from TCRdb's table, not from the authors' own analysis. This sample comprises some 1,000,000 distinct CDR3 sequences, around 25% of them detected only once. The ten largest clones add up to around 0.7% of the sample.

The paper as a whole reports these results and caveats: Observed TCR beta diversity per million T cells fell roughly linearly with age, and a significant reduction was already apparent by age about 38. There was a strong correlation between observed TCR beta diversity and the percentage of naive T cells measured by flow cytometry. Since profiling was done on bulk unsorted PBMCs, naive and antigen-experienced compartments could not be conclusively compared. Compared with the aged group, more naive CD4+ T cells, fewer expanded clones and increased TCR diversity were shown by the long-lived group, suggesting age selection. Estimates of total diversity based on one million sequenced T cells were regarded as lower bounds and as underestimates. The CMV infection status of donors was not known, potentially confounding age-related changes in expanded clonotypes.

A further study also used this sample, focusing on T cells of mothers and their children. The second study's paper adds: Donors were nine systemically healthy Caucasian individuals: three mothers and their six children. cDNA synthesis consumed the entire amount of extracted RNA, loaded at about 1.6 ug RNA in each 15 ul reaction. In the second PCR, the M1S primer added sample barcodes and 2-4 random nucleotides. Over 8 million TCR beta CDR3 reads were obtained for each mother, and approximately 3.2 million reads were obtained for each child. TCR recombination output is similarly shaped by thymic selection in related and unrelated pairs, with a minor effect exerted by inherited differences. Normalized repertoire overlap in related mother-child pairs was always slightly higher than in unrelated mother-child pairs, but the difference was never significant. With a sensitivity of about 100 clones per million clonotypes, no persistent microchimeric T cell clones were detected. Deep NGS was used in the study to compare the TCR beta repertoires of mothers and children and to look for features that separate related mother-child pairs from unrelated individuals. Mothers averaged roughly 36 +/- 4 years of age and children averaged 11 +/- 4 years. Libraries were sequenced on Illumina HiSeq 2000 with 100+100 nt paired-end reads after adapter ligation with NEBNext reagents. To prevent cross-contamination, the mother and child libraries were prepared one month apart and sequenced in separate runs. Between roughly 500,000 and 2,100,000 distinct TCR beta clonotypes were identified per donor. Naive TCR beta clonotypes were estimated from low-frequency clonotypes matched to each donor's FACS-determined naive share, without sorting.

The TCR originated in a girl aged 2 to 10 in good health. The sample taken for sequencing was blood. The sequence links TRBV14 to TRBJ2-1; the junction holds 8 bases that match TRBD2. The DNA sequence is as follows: TGTGCCAGCAGCCAAGAGCTCGGGGGGGAAGGCGTTGAGCAGTTCTTC. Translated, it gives CASSQELGGEGVEQFF. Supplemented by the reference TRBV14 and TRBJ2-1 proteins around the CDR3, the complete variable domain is EAGVTQFPSHSVIEKGQTVTLRCDPISGHDNLYWYRRVMGKEIKFLLHFVKESKQDESGMPNNRFLAERTGGTYSTLKVQPAELEDSGVYFCASSQELGGEGVEQFFGPGTRLTVL.